The T cell receptor (beta chain) under discussion was sequenced for a study of T cell responses to AZD1222 COVID-19 vaccine. Study conclusions and caveats: Repertoires were obtained only post-peak T cell response. Across spike, vaccine-associated CD4 TCRs were found, dominant at 160-218 and 743-854. Clonal diversity was possibly underestimated, and white British individuals and females predominated among donors.

The data were produced by immunoSEQ multiplex PCR, yet TCRdb's version contains in-frame clones alone and is incomplete. This sample has around 200,000 clones, with just under 95% found just once. Of note for this clone: Its antigen remains unidentified.

The material was peripheral blood, obtained 28 days after the second dose of the MenACWY control vaccine. The clonotype was recovered from an adult who received the MenACWY meningococcal vaccine as a control.

The DNA of the CDR3 is TGTGCCAGCAGCAGGGGGTCGGGCTACGAGCAGTACTTC. Its translation: CASSRGSGYEQYF. V and J are TRBV5-4 and TRBJ2-7; D might be TRBD1 (6 bases). Germline V gene lookup returns CDR1 SGHNT and CDR2 YYREEE (reference sequence). This CDR3 contains 13 residues. V lost 4 bases, J lost 3 bases, and 11 bases lay in between.